This T cell receptor (beta chain) was recorded in a study of identical twins. Study observations and caveats: Insertions were fewer in abundant cord blood beta clonotypes, whereas memory repertoires showed none of this pattern.

This clonotype came up a few times. Its target is unknown. Trimming removed 5 bases at V and 0 bases at J, with 14 bases between. The germline gives CDR1 SGHNT, CDR2 YENEEA. This CDR3 comprises 16 residues. The donors were all healthy and Caucasian. TCRdb re-derived calls from the 5' RACE reads in MiXCR, one entry per CDR3 protein. In the table there are about 810,000 distinct CDR3 sequences, approximately 13% of which are singletons. These data were likewise used in another study, on yellow fever vaccine responses in identical twins.

The V gene is TRBV11-3, the J gene TRBJ2-1; D remains unclear. Sequenced input: PBMCs. The TCR sequence derives from a woman aged 18-30 years in good health. The CDR3 spells CASSRNKLSSYNEQFF. The CDR3 DNA follows: TGTGCCAGCAGCCGTAACAAGTTGAGCTCCTACAATGAGCAGTTCTTC.